These 6 T cell receptor beta chains came from one sample sequenced in a study of vaccination effects on CD4 cells after COVID-19. Their cognate antigens are unknown. TCRdb's table, derived via immunoSEQ multiplex PCR, lists solely in-frame clones and lacks some. Among almost 40,000 clones listed, roughly 82% were seen once. Isolation of CD4+ T cells took place after 10 days of culture. Here the sequenced sample was CD4+ T cells from PBMCs cultured without peptide, taken before COVID-19 vaccination. The receptor set was obtained from a human donor who received a COVID-19 vaccine.

This chain connects TRBV6-5 to TRBJ1-2, with a tentative D call TRBD1 (5 bases). The V end was cut by 5 bases, the J end by 3 bases, with 10 bases between. The CDR3 length is 13 residues. CDR1 is MNHEY, CDR2 SVGAGI, per germline. CDR3 loop: CASSPQGDYGYTF. CDR3 sequence (DNA): TGTGCCAGCAGTCCGCAGGGAGACTATGGCTACACCTTC.

The rearrangement joins TRBV24-1 to TRBJ1-2; 8 nucleotides match TRBD1. CDR1 is KGHDR and CDR2 is SFDVKD in the germline V gene. CDR3 length: 14 amino acids. Trimming at V came to 1 base and at J to 5 bases, leaving 2 bases not matched to a gene. This chain's CDR3 is CATSDFDRGYGYTF. The DNA of the CDR3 is TGTGCCACCAGTGATTTTGACAGGGGTTATGGCTACACCTTC.

V and J are TRBV6-5 and TRBJ1-1; TRBD1 agrees at 8 bases. The CDR3 consists of 13 residues. J gave up 4 bases and V 7 bases, and 5 bases lay outside the gene matches. Germline CDR1 and CDR2: MNHEY and SVGAGI. CDR3 DNA: TGTGCCAGCACCAAAACAGGGGGCACTGAAGCTTTCTTT. This sequence encodes CASTKTGGTEAFF.

The chain is built from TRBV7-2 and TRBJ1-6, with D perhaps TRBD1 (6 bases). CDR3 length equals 15 residues. Germline V gives CDR1 SGHTA, CDR2 FQGNSA. Between the trimmed V and J ends, which lost 5 bases and 7 bases, there was a span of 15 bases. The CDR3 spells CASSHSQGTNSPLHF. The CDR3, as DNA: TGTGCCAGCAGCCATTCACAGGGTACGAATTCACCCCTCCACTTT. The full variable domain, in which reference TRBV7-2 and TRBJ1-6 provide the parts outside the CDR3, is GAGVSQSPSNKVTEKGKDVELRCDPISGHTALYWYRQSLGQGLEFLIYFQGNSAPDKSGLPSDRFSAERTGGSVSTLTIQRTQQEDSAVYLCASSHSQGTNSPLHFGNGTRLTVT.

The chain links TRBV6-5 to TRBJ2-5; tentative D call: TRBD2 (7 bases). The CDR3 extends over 15 amino acids. The ends were cut back, 2 bases at V and 2 bases at J, with 12 bases in the middle. The germline V gene encodes CDR1 MNHEY and CDR2 SVGAGI. The CDR3 here is CASSYAGEGQETQYF. CDR3 in DNA: TGTGCCAGCAGTTACGCAGGGGAGGGGCAAGAGACCCAGTACTTC.

This clone showed up just once. The chain has TRBV24-1 and TRBJ2-1; 9 bases line up with TRBD1. CDR1 KGHDR and CDR2 SFDVKD come from the germline V gene. This CDR3 spans 16 amino acids. Losses at the gene ends were 4 bases for V and 5 bases for J; bases not matched to a gene: 8. The CDR3 loop reads CATSEHPGQGHNEQFF. In DNA form, the CDR3 reads TGTGCCACCAGTGAGCATCCGGGACAGGGTCACAATGAGCAGTTCTTC.